Sequencing of this TCR beta chain was carried out in a study of T cells in tuberculosis. Study-wide context: T cells were selected with CD1B tetramers loaded with glucose monomycolate.

No alpha-beta pairing information exists for these sequences. Generated by immunoSEQ multiplex PCR, the TCRdb table keeps only in-frame clones and is missing some. The sample lists approximately 59,000 clones; 88% were seen once. V lost 1 base, J lost 4 bases, and 11 bases lay in between. The CDR3 sequence is 15 residues long. Per the germline V gene, CDR1 is MGHRA and CDR2 is YSYEKL. After thawing and overnight rest, PBMC were stained with GMM-loaded CD1B tetramer, viability dye and anti-CD3 for sorting. The lipid loaded on the CD1B tetramers was C32 glucose monomycolate from Rhodococcus equi. Tetramer-sorted PBMC had been CD14 monocyte-depleted before freezing. Tetramer-negative cells, roughly 97,000 per donor, were also sorted.

V gene TRBV4-1 combines with J gene TRBJ1-5; D is unclear. This clonotype was obtained from an adult woman with latent tuberculosis. Material for sequencing was CD1b-GMM tetramer-negative cells sorted from PBMCs. Written as DNA, the CDR3 is TGCGCCAGCAGCCAAGGTCGGGGTTGGAATCAGCCCCAGCATTTT. It yields the protein CASSQGRGWNQPQHF.